The TCR beta chain under discussion was sequenced for a study of T cells in pancreatic ductal adenocarcinoma. Profiling relied on immunoSEQ multiplex PCR, and the TCRdb table lists in-frame clones only, not all of them. Of 4,500 to 5,000 clones listed, about 88% are singletons. No neoadjuvant therapy was given to the selected pancreatic ductal adenocarcinoma patients before their surgery. The sequencing input was pancreatic tumor tissue. This receptor was taken from a human donor with pancreatic ductal adenocarcinoma.

The CDR3 DNA follows: TGCGCCAGCAGCCTTAACAGGGAGGTGCAAGAGACCCAGTACTTC. Its protein product is CASSLNREVQETQYF. The chain links TRBV4-1 to TRBJ2-5; D may correspond to TRBD1 or TRBD2 (6 bases each). CDR3 length: 15 amino acids. Trimming removed 4 bases at V and 2 bases at J, with 14 bases between. The germline CDR1 and CDR2 sequences are MGHRA and YSYEKL.